Listed below are T cell receptor beta chains from one sample, sequenced in a study of technical replicates of blood from a handful of donors. Libraries were prepared by immunoSEQ multiplex PCR; TCRdb keeps only in-frame clonotypes and omits some of them. The profile shows tens of thousands of clones, approximately 97% of them singletons. Sequenced material: T cells isolated from PBMCs. These receptors all come from a human donor in good health. Both conserved end residues are part of each CDR3. D genes are given only for firm matches. Some rows have no size entry. The others give once, few or many, or a class for an expanded clone.

d_call | j_call | clone_size | v_call | cdr3_length | cdr3_aa | cdr3_nt
NA | TRBJ1-3 | NA | TRBV30 | 15 | CAWSPWGLTGNTIYF | TGTGCCTGGAGCCCTTGGGGGCTAACTGGAAACACCATATATTTT
TRBD1 | TRBJ1-4 | NA | TRBV5-1 | 17 | CASSFGQVGVMGEKLFF | TGCGCCAGCAGCTTTGGACAGGTGGGGGTTATGGGGGAAAAACTGTTTTTT
TRBD2 | TRBJ2-3 | NA | TRBV15 | 14 | CATSSSGGTDTQYF | TGTGCCACCAGCAGTAGCGGGGGGACAGATACGCAGTATTTT
TRBD2 | TRBJ2-7 | NA | TRBV28 | 15 | CASRSSGRTSYEQYF | TGTGCCAGCAGGTCTAGCGGGAGGACCTCCTACGAGCAGTACTTC
TRBD1 | TRBJ1-5 | NA | TRBV27 | 15 | CASSFGQGATQPQHF | TGTGCCAGCAGTTTTGGTCAGGGGGCAACTCAGCCCCAGCATTTT
TRBD1 | TRBJ2-5 | NA | TRBV25-1 | 16 | CASSEFRGTVQETQYF | TGTGCCAGCAGTGAATTTCGAGGGACAGTCCAAGAGACCCAGTACTTC
NA | TRBJ2-3 | NA | TRBV9 | 13 | CASSVEGEDTQYF | TGTGCCAGCAGCGTAGAGGGAGAAGATACGCAGTATTTT
NA | TRBJ1-5 | NA | TRBV4-1 | 13 | CASSPSQFQPQHF | TGCGCCAGCAGCCCATCTCAGTTTCAGCCCCAGCATTTT
TRBD2 | TRBJ2-7 | NA | TRBV7-8 | 16 | CASSVTSGRGAGEQYF | TGTGCCAGCAGCGTGACTAGCGGGAGGGGCGCTGGGGAGCAGTACTTC
TRBD1 | TRBJ2-7 | NA | TRBV27 | 15 | CASSNRQGSTYEQYF | TGTGCCAGCAGTAACAGACAGGGGTCGACCTACGAGCAGTACTTC
TRBD2 | TRBJ2-1 | NA | TRBV29-1 | 17 | CSVEDQRGGGSYNEQFF | TGCAGCGTTGAAGATCAGAGGGGCGGGGGTTCCTACAATGAGCAGTTCTTC
TRBD2 | TRBJ2-5 | NA | TRBV6-1 | 20 | CASSEALSPGLAGRGGTQYF | TGTGCCAGCAGTGAAGCGCTATCTCCGGGACTAGCGGGTAGAGGTGGGACCCAGTACTTC
TRBD1 | TRBJ2-7 | NA | TRBV11-2 | 16 | CASSHPRTGGDYEQYF | TGTGCCAGCAGCCACCCCAGGACAGGGGGGGACTACGAGCAGTACTTC
TRBD1 | TRBJ2-3 | once | TRBV11-3 | 14 | CASSLGQGRDTQYF | TGTGCCAGCAGCTTAGGACAGGGCAGGGATACGCAGTATTTT
TRBD2 | TRBJ2-1 | NA | TRBV7-6 | 18 | CASSLVRISGRAGNEQFF | TGTGCCAGCAGCTTAGTACGAATTAGCGGGAGGGCTGGCAATGAGCAGTTCTTC
NA | TRBJ1-1 | NA | TRBV28 | 12 | CASTKGYTEAFF | TGTGCCAGCACAAAGGGGTACACTGAAGCTTTCTTT
NA | TRBJ2-7 | NA | TRBV27 | 16 | CASSLGWGRSLSEQYF | TGTGCCAGCAGTTTAGGTTGGGGCAGGAGTTTGTCCGAGCAGTACTTC
NA | TRBJ2-3 | NA | TRBV5-4 | 13 | CASSSPGTDTQYF | TGTGCCAGCAGCTCCCCAGGCACAGATACGCAGTATTTT
TRBD1 | TRBJ1-1 | NA | TRBV6-6 | 15 | CASSWDRERADGAFF | TGTGCCAGCAGTTGGGACAGGGAGAGAGCTGATGGAGCTTTCTTT
TRBD2 | TRBJ2-7 | NA | TRBV13 | 16 | CASSIIAGATTYEQYF | TGTGCCAGCAGCATAATAGCGGGGGCGACGACCTACGAGCAGTACTTC
TRBD1 | TRBJ2-1 | NA | TRBV4-1 | 19 | CASSQVGRSGQGSNNEQFF | TGCGCCAGCAGCCAAGTTGGGCGATCGGGACAGGGATCTAACAATGAGCAGTTCTTC
NA | TRBJ1-2 | once | TRBV2 | 11 | CASSYRLGYTF | TGTGCCAGCAGTTACAGGCTTGGCTACACCTTC
NA | TRBJ1-1 | NA | TRBV5-8 | 12 | CASSFGQREAFF | TGTGCCAGCAGCTTCGGACAGAGAGAAGCTTTCTTT
NA | TRBJ2-1 | NA | TRBV9 | 15 | CASSSEWGGLDEQFF | TGTGCCAGCAGCTCCGAATGGGGGGGCTTGGATGAGCAGTTCTTC
NA | TRBJ1-1 | NA | TRBV27 | 15 | CASSLSEEAYTEAFF | TGTGCCAGCAGTCTCTCCGAGGAGGCTTACACTGAAGCTTTCTTT
TRBD1 | TRBJ2-2 | NA | TRBV5-1 | 16 | CASSYQGQGNTGELFF | TGCGCCAGCAGCTATCAAGGACAGGGGAACACCGGGGAGCTGTTTTTT
NA | TRBJ2-3 | NA | TRBV5-1 | 17 | CASSSQPTGSGPDTQYF | TGCGCCAGCAGCTCCCAACCGACAGGTTCGGGCCCAGATACGCAGTATTTT
NA | TRBJ2-7 | NA | TRBV4-1 | 15 | CASSPGRGRTYEQYF | TGCGCCAGCAGCCCAGGCCGGGGAAGGACCTACGAGCAGTACTTC
NA | TRBJ1-1 | NA | TRBV6-5 | 11 | CASSGNTEAFF | TGTGCCAGCAGCGGGAACACTGAAGCTTTCTTT
TRBD1 | TRBJ1-2 | NA | TRBV28 | 17 | CASSSTMTGHMAYGYTF | TGTGCCAGCAGTTCTACTATGACAGGGCATATGGCCTATGGCTACACCTTC
NA | TRBJ2-1 | NA | TRBV5-1 | 13 | CASMREVYNEQFF | TGCGCCAGCATGAGGGAGGTATACAATGAGCAGTTCTTC
NA | TRBJ2-7 | NA | TRBV14 | 14 | CASSQDTGYSREYF | TGTGCCAGCAGCCAGGACACAGGGTATTCTCGGGAGTACTTC
TRBD1 | TRBJ1-6 | NA | TRBV7-6 | 14 | CASSPRQGGSPLHF | TGTGCCAGCAGCCCTAGACAGGGGGGTTCACCCCTCCACTTT
NA | TRBJ1-1 | NA | TRBV6-1 | 13 | CASTGRDYTEAFF | TGTGCCAGCACAGGCAGGGACTACACTGAAGCTTTCTTT
TRBD1 | TRBJ1-1 | once | TRBV30 | 12 | CAWTGQEKEAFF | TGTGCCTGGACGGGACAGGAGAAAGAAGCTTTCTTT
TRBD1 | TRBJ1-4 | NA | TRBV5-4 | 14 | CASSFTGGDEKLFF | TGTGCCAGCAGCTTTACAGGGGGAGATGAAAAACTGTTTTTT
NA | TRBJ1-1 | NA | TRBV6-5 | 14 | CASSYRLMNTEAFF | TGTGCCAGCAGTTACAGACTGATGAACACTGAAGCTTTCTTT
NA | TRBJ2-3 | once | TRBV6-1 | 14 | CASSVRFGTDTQYF | TGTGCCAGCAGTGTGCGATTCGGCACAGATACGCAGTATTTT
NA | TRBJ2-3 | NA | TRBV5-4 | 15 | CASRWGGFSTDTQYF | TGTGCCAGCAGGTGGGGGGGCTTCAGCACAGATACGCAGTATTTT
TRBD1 | TRBJ2-1 | NA | TRBV29-1 | 15 | CSVLRDRASYNEQFF | TGCAGCGTTCTCAGGGACAGGGCCTCCTACAATGAGCAGTTCTTC
NA | TRBJ1-2 | NA | TRBV5-1 | 16 | CASSWTYQTANYGYTF | TGCGCCAGCAGCTGGACTTACCAGACGGCTAACTATGGCTACACCTTC
NA | TRBJ2-3 | NA | TRBV6-6 | 11 | CASSRTDTQYF | TGTGCCAGCAGCCGGACAGATACGCAGTATTTT
NA | TRBJ1-1 | NA | TRBV23-1 | 16 | CASSQSCDRQNTEAFF | TGCGCCAGCAGTCAATCTTGCGACAGACAGAACACTGAAGCTTTCTTT
TRBD1 | TRBJ1-1 | NA | TRBV7-9 | 14 | CASSLEQGGTEAFF | TGTGCCAGCAGCTTAGAACAGGGGGGCACTGAAGCTTTCTTT
TRBD1 | TRBJ2-5 | NA | TRBV27 | 17 | CASSPWTGAPMGETQYF | TGTGCCAGCAGTCCCTGGACAGGGGCCCCAATGGGGGAGACCCAGTACTTC
NA | TRBJ2-2 | NA | TRBV27 | 15 | CASSSPGQNTGELFF | TGTGCCAGCAGTTCCCCGGGACAGAACACCGGGGAGCTGTTTTTT